The TCR beta chain under discussion was sequenced for a study of T cell repertoires in cytomegalovirus infection (dated by TCRdb to between 2019 and 2020). Regarding the research as a whole: Donor HLA type was relevant to the analysis, as public TCR beta signatures indicated carriage of CMV infection together with the matching HLA type.

The listed sequencing device is Illumina HiSeq 1500. TCRdb's own reprocessing of the public reads used fastp at Q25 and MiXCR and kept productive beta chains. For every CDR3 protein sequence, its rows merge into one entry that carries the most common genes and DNA. In all, the sample holds hundreds of thousands of distinct CDR3 sequences, and less than 40% of those were seen once. Together, the top ten hold 2.8% of the sample. This clonotype has a handful of counts. This receptor's antigen is unknown. No base qualities exist here, and no much larger clone lies one base off it. The junction carries 14 bases between V and J, which are trimmed by 6 bases and 3 bases respectively. The cysteine opens and the phenylalanine closes a CDR3 of 14 amino acids. Left in the record is the CDR3 DNA by itself, 42 bases read in frame from the first base. CDR1 and CDR2, looked up from the germline V gene, are MNHNS and SASEGT.

On the study overall, not on this receptor specifically: In both this cohort and an independent cohort of more than 350 donors, the cumulative frequency of public TCR beta family members distinguished carriers of CMV infection plus the relevant HLA type. The ex vivo response was dominated by HLA-C-restricted CMV-specific TCR beta clonotypes, and the single most frequent clonotype in two of eight donors was supplied by these HLA-C-restricted clonotypes.

The sequenced sample was PBMCs. The sequence was obtained from a human donor in good health (CMV status not recorded). Some clones in this sample may be carry-over from other donors' samples. The V and J segments used are TRBV6-1 and TRBJ1-1; TRBD1 is a possible D gene, resting on 5 matching bases. The nucleotides are TGTGCCAGCAGGGCAGCAGGGAAGGACACTGAAGCTTTCTTT. Its amino acids are CASRAAGKDTEAFF.